This T cell receptor (beta chain) was profiled in a study of CXCR3-negative and CXCR3-positive naive CD8 T cells. Findings and caveats of the study: TRB CDR3 hydrophobicity was greater in CXCR3-positive naive cells than in CXCR3-negative naive cells.

This CDR3 comprises 17 residues. Germline V gives CDR1 MGHRA, CDR2 YSYEKL. It was by 5' RACE with UMI labels that the TRB cDNA libraries were prepared. TCRdb reprocessed the 5' RACE reads and stores each CDR3 protein as one record, lacking DNA. This table holds around 140,000 distinct CDR3 sequences. Turning to this clonotype: What it binds is unknown.

Sample: naive CXCR3+ CD8+ T cells from blood. Subset noted: CD45RO-CCR7+CD27+CD95- naive CD8+ T cells expressing CXCR3 (TNR3+). The clonotype was recovered from a human donor in good health. Some clones in this sample may be carry-over from other donors' samples. The gene calls are TRBV4-1 and TRBJ2-2; with no DNA, the TCRdb D assignment of TRBD2 cannot be verified. CDR3 in amino acids: CASSHPLAGANTGELFF.